This record looks at one T cell receptor (beta chain) sequence and its context. The sample originates from a study of blood T cell repertoires in COVID-19. Study context: In each case, the material was cDNA or gDNA derived from T cells, B-cell-depleted T cells, or PBMCs.

Sequencing used immunoSEQ multiplex PCR; TCRdb keeps in-frame clones, though not all of them. The sample consists of over 150,000 clones, 94% of them appearing once. Germline V lookup: CDR1 MNHEY, CDR2 SMNVEV (reference sequence). V was pared by 1 base and J by 9 bases, with 19 bases between. The CDR3 is made up of 16 amino acids. It was during active infection that Seattle patients were enrolled and then longitudinally followed. This sequence originates from a young man with COVID-19, enrolled during active disease. This chain connects TRBV27 to TRBJ1-5; no firm D call. What was sequenced was peripheral blood. CDR3 bases: TGTGCCAGCAGTTTATTGGTCTTGGCACTAACTTGGCCCCAGCATTTT. Translating gives CASSLLVLALTWPQHF.